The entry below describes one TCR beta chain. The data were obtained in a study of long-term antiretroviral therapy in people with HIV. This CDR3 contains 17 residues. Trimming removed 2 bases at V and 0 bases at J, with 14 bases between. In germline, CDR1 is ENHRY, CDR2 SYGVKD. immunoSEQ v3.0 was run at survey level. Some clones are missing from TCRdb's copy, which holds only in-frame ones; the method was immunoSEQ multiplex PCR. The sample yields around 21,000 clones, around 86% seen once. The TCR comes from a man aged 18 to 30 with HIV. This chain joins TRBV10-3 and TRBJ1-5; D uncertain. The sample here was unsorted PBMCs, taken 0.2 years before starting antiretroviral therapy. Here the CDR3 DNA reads TGTGCCATCAGTGAGGGCTCCGTCCTATATAGCAATCAGCCCCAGCATTTT. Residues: CAISEGSVLYSNQPQHF.